A selection of T cell receptor beta chains follows, all from one sample in a study of T cell responses to AZD1222 COVID-19 vaccine. Some clones are missing from TCRdb's copy, which holds only in-frame ones; the method was immunoSEQ multiplex PCR. The sample shows around 100,000 clones, about 89% of them seen only once. The starting material was peripheral blood, obtained on day 0 of AZD1222 vaccination. The receptors come from an adult in good health. Both conserved end residues are part of each CDR3. D genes are given only for firm matches. Where a row states a size, it is once, few, many or the class of an expanded clone; other rows omit it.

V gene	J gene	clone size	CDR3 length	D gene	CDR3 DNA	CDR3 protein
TRBV6-2/TRBV6-3	TRBJ2-1	-	17	TRBD1	TGTGCCAGCAGTTACCCCCGGGACAGGGGCTCGTACAATGAGCAGTTCTTC	CASSYPRDRGSYNEQFF
TRBV9	TRBJ2-3	few	17	TRBD2	TGTGCCAGCAGCCCCGGGACTAGCGGGGGGGCCTTAGATACGCAGTATTTT	CASSPGTSGGALDTQYF
TRBV5-5	TRBJ1-5	-	15	-	TGTGCCAGCAGCTCCTACATAGACTTCAATCAGCCCCAGCATTTT	CASSSYIDFNQPQHF
TRBV5-1	TRBJ2-2	-	16	-	TGCGCCAGCAGCTTGAGTCCCGGGGCCCCCACCGGGGAGCTGTTTTTT	CASSLSPGAPTGELFF
TRBV19	TRBJ1-1	-	15	TRBD1	TGTGCCAGTAGTATAGGACAGGGTACGAACACTGAAGCTTTCTTT	CASSIGQGTNTEAFF
TRBV10-3	TRBJ2-1	-	16	-	TGTGCCATCAGTGATGGGAGCGTACCCTCCTACAATGAGCAGTTCTTC	CAISDGSVPSYNEQFF
TRBV19	TRBJ2-7	-	13	-	TGTGCCAGTAGTATATTTTTGGCCTACGAGCAGTACTTC	CASSIFLAYEQYF
TRBV6-2/TRBV6-3	TRBJ2-7	-	14	-	TGTGCCAGCAGTTACCCGACAGTTTCCTACGAGCAGTACTTC	CASSYPTVSYEQYF
TRBV10-2	TRBJ2-2	-	14	-	TGCGCCAGCAGAGCCGGGACTGTCACCGGGGAGCTGTTTTTT	CASRAGTVTGELFF
TRBV5-1	TRBJ1-1	-	15	-	TGCGCCAGCAGCTCGGACCTGACTATCAACACTGAAGCTTTCTTT	CASSSDLTINTEAFF
TRBV14	TRBJ1-1	-	15	-	TGTGCCAGCAGCCCGTGGACGGGCATGAACACTGAAGCTTTCTTT	CASSPWTGMNTEAFF
TRBV7-2	TRBJ1-2	-	14	-	TGTGCCAGCAGCATAACCGCAGGCTTAGGGGGCTACACCTTC	CASSITAGLGGYTF
TRBV9	TRBJ1-4	-	14	-	TGTGCCAGCAGCGTCACAGGGAGTCATGAAAAACTGTTTTTT	CASSVTGSHEKLFF
TRBV3-1/TRBV3-2	TRBJ2-7	-	14	-	TGTGCCAGCAGCCCCAGGGGAGGCAGCGACGAGCAGTACTTC	CASSPRGGSDEQYF
TRBV12-3/TRBV12-4	TRBJ2-7	-	12	-	TGTGCCAGCAGTTCGGGGGTCCACGAGCAGTACTTC	CASSSGVHEQYF
TRBV19	TRBJ2-7	-	12	-	TGTGCCAGTAGTATGTGGGGTAGCGAGCAGTACTTC	CASSMWGSEQYF
TRBV6-5	TRBJ1-1	once	13	-	TGTGCCAGTGAGACAGAGCCGAACACTGAAGCTTTCTTT	CASETEPNTEAFF
TRBV6-5	TRBJ1-1	once	15	-	TGTGCCAGCAGTCCAACACAGGGATACGGGACTGAAGCTTTCTTT	CASSPTQGYGTEAFF
TRBV21-1	TRBJ2-7	-	13	-	TGTGCCAGCTTGCGGGACAGCTCCTACGAGCAGTACTTC	CASLRDSSYEQYF
TRBV7-2	TRBJ2-5	-	16	TRBD1	TGTGCCAGCAGCTCCCTAGGGACAGGCCTTCAAGAGACCCAGTACTTC	CASSSLGTGLQETQYF
TRBV2	TRBJ2-7	-	11	-	TGTGCCAGCAAGGGATTCCACGAGCAGTACTTC	CASKGFHEQYF
TRBV4-1	TRBJ1-2	-	17	TRBD1	TGCGCCAGCAGCCACCCCTCCCCTCAGGGGGTCGGTGCTGGCTACACCTTC	CASSHPSPQGVGAGYTF
TRBV19	TRBJ1-1	-	13	-	TGTGCCACGGGGGAAAGGGTGAACACTGAAGCTTTCTTT	CATGERVNTEAFF
TRBV29-1	TRBJ2-5	-	13	-	TGCAGCGTCCTGGACGGAAAACAAGAGACCCAGTACTTC	CSVLDGKQETQYF
TRBV5-1	TRBJ1-1	once	14	-	TGCGCCAGCAGTTCACAGGGTCTGGAGACTGAAGCTTTCTTT	CASSSQGLETEAFF
TRBV3-1/TRBV3-2	TRBJ2-7	-	15	TRBD2	TGTGCCAGCAGCCAAGGACTAGCGGGGGGTTACGAGCAGTACTTC	CASSQGLAGGYEQYF
TRBV5-6	TRBJ2-7	few	16	-	TGTGCCAGCAGCGGTATGGTGATGGTCAGGACCTACGAGCAGTACTTC	CASSGMVMVRTYEQYF
TRBV18	TRBJ1-1	-	12	-	TGTGCCAGCTCGGCGGTGAGGACTGAAGCTTTCTTT	CASSAVRTEAFF
TRBV10-2	TRBJ1-1	once	13	-	TGCGCCAGCGGGGGGGCCCAGAACACTGAAGCTTTCTTT	CASGGAQNTEAFF
TRBV19	TRBJ2-4	-	15	-	TGTGCCAGTAGTGACCTTTGGCTAGCCAAAAACATTCAGTACTTC	CASSDLWLAKNIQYF
TRBV10-3	TRBJ1-5	once	14	-	TGTGCCATCAGTCCAGGGGAAGGCAATCAGCCCCAGCATTTT	CAISPGEGNQPQHF
TRBV5-6	TRBJ2-5	-	15	-	TGTGCCAGCAGCGGACTAAGGGCTACTCAAGAGACCCAGTACTTC	CASSGLRATQETQYF
TRBV6-5	TRBJ1-5	-	13	-	TGTGCCAGCAGTTACGAGGATGGTCAGCCCCAGCATTTT	CASSYEDGQPQHF
TRBV5-6	TRBJ1-1	-	11	-	TGTGCCAGCCAGGACAGAGCTGAAGCTTTCTTT	CASQDRAEAFF
TRBV21-1	TRBJ1-6	-	16	-	TGTGCCATCCGATCAGGGACTAGCTCCTATAATTCACCCCTCCACTTT	CAIRSGTSSYNSPLHF
TRBV6-5	TRBJ1-2	-	14	-	TGTGCCAGCATTCCATGGACAGCTAACTATGGCTACACCTTC	CASIPWTANYGYTF
TRBV19	TRBJ2-7	many	15	TRBD1	TGTGCCAGTAGTTTGACCGGGACAGACGAATACGAGCAGTACTTC	CASSLTGTDEYEQYF
TRBV7-2	TRBJ2-1	-	14	-	TGTGCCAGCAGCTTAGGCGGCTCCGCTAATGAGCAGTTCTTC	CASSLGGSANEQFF
TRBV24-1	TRBJ2-7	-	15	TRBD1	TGTGCCACCAGTGCCCCTGACAGGGGGACGTACGAGCAGTACTTC	CATSAPDRGTYEQYF
TRBV10-3	TRBJ1-3	-	15	-	TGTGCCACCCTTTCCAGGGGTCCCTCTGGAAACACCATATATTTT	CATLSRGPSGNTIYF
TRBV5-1	TRBJ1-5	-	16	-	TGCGCCAGCAGCTTGGAAGGGACACATAGCAATCAGCCCCAGCATTTT	CASSLEGTHSNQPQHF
TRBV28	TRBJ1-1	-	14	TRBD1	TGTGCCAGCAGATCGGGACAGCCGAACACTGAAGCTTTCTTT	CASRSGQPNTEAFF
TRBV27	TRBJ2-1	-	16	-	TGTGCCAGCAGTCAGTCCTCGGGGGCGGCCTACAATGAGCAGTTCTTC	CASSQSSGAAYNEQFF
TRBV19	TRBJ1-1	once	13	-	TGTGCCAGTAGTATTCAAGTTTTAGGGGAAGCTTTCTTT	CASSIQVLGEAFF
TRBV4-2	TRBJ2-2	-	15	-	TGTGCCAGCAGCCAAGTTTCGCAGCAGGCCGGGGAGCTGTTTTTT	CASSQVSQQAGELFF
TRBV6-5	TRBJ1-2	-	14	-	TGTGCCAGCAGGCCTACAGGGTCAGGCTATGGCTACACCTTC	CASRPTGSGYGYTF
TRBV7-2	TRBJ2-7	-	15	TRBD1	TGTGCCAGCAGCTTAGCGAGACAGGGATCGCGGGAGCAGTACTTC	CASSLARQGSREQYF
TRBV5-1	TRBJ1-2	-	14	-	TGCGCCAGCACCCTTGGAACAACCGCCTATGGCTACACCTTC	CASTLGTTAYGYTF
TRBV2	TRBJ1-5	-	13	-	TGTGCCAGCAGTGTCAGGAGCCCAGAGCCCCAGCATTTT	CASSVRSPEPQHF
TRBV5-4	TRBJ1-3	-	15	TRBD1	TGTGCCAGCAGCCCGAGCAGGGGGCCCGGAAACACCATATATTTT	CASSPSRGPGNTIYF
TRBV10-3	TRBJ1-2	-	14	TRBD1	TGTGCCATCAGTCTACGACAGGGATCGAGTGGCTACACCTTC	CAISLRQGSSGYTF
TRBV28	TRBJ2-1	-	16	-	TGTGCCAGCAGTTTATCCATATCACCTATAGACAATGAGCAGTTCTTC	CASSLSISPIDNEQFF
TRBV7-9	TRBJ2-7	-	14	-	TGTGCCAGCAGCTACGACGGGAGATCCTACGAGCAGTACTTC	CASSYDGRSYEQYF
TRBV27	TRBJ2-7	-	18	TRBD2	TGTGCCAGCAGTTTAAGGGGACACGGGACTAGCGCCTCCTACGAGCAGTACTTC	CASSLRGHGTSASYEQYF
TRBV7-2	TRBJ2-3	-	15	TRBD2	TGTGCCAGCAGCTTAAACGCGGGAGTAGGAGATACGCAGTATTTT	CASSLNAGVGDTQYF
TRBV5-1	TRBJ1-2	-	15	-	TGCGCCAGCAGCTCCTTCGGTTCCGGTGGGGGCGGCTACACCTTC	CASSSFGSGGGGYTF
TRBV3-1/TRBV3-2	TRBJ1-6	-	12	TRBD1	TGTGCCAGCAGCCAGACAGGGGGCCCAGTCCACTTT	CASSQTGGPVHF